This T cell receptor (beta chain) was sequenced for a study of blood T cell repertoires in COVID-19. About the study: The United States, Italy and Spain provided the acute and convalescent COVID-19 samples. PBMCs, B-cell-depleted T cells, or T cells provided the cDNA or gDNA that made up the material.

V lost 0 bases and J 6 bases, leaving 12 bases between the germline ends. CDR1 and CDR2 from the germline V gene are GTSNPN and SVGIG (reference sequence). The CDR3 sequence is 13 residues long. In the authors' methods: Amplification from reference gene primers served as the basis for estimated nucleated cell counts. Only in-frame clones appear in the TCRdb table, and some are missing; sequencing was by immunoSEQ multiplex PCR. From that table come the V and J calls and clone size; the DNA was used to work out D and trimming. Of 100,000 to 150,000 clones in the sample, 60% to 85% were seen once. The J gene is TRBJ2-7, the V gene TRBV30; a weak D match, TRBD2 (6 bases). The TCR sequence derives from an older man with acute or convalescent COVID-19. Sequencing was performed on peripheral blood. In DNA form, the CDR3 reads TGTGCCTGGAGTGTACAGGTGGGGGGCGAGCAGTACTTC. It codes for CAWSVQVGGEQYF.